The T cell receptor (beta chain) under discussion was sequenced for a study of blood T cells in healthy people across ages. Overall study findings and caveats: Greater diversity and more naive CD4+ cells were seen in long-lived donors than in aged donors.

The study isolated at least 6 million PBMCs from each sample. Each sample provided at least 6 micrograms of extracted total RNA. Germline values: CDR1 SEHNR, CDR2 FQNEAQ (reference sequence). The CDR3 runs to 15 residues. V was clipped by 4 bases and J by 4 bases; unmatched bases: 5. Comments on this clonotype: What it recognizes is unknown.

A second about 7 to 12 cycle PCR used barcoded and J-beta primers. Via MiXCR, TCRdb re-called the 5' RACE reads, giving one row per CDR3 protein. The profile shows about 750,000 distinct CDR3 sequences, roughly 50% of them singletons. The sequenced material came from blood. The rearrangement joins TRBV7-9 to TRBJ1-4; 8 nucleotides match TRBD1. This receptor was taken from a man older than 75 in good health. The CDR3 region is CASSYRDRLNEKLFF. DNA for the CDR3: TGTGCCAGCAGCTACCGGGACAGGCTTAATGAAAAACTGTTTTTT.